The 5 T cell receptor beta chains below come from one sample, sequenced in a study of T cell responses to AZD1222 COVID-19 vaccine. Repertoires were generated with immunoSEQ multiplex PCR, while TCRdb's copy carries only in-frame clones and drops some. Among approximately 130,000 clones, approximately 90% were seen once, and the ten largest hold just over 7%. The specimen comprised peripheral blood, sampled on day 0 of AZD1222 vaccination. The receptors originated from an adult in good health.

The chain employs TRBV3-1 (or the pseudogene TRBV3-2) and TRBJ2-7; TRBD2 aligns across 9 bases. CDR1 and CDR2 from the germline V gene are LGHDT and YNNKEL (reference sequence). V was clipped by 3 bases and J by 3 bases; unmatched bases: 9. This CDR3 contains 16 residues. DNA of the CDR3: TGTGCCAGCAGCCAGGCCGGACTAGCGCCGTTCTACGAGCAGTACTTC. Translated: CASSQAGLAPFYEQYF.

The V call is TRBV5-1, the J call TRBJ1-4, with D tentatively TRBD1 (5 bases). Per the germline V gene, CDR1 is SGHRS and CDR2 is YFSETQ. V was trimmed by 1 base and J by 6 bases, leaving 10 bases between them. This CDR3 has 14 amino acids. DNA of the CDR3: TGCGCCAGCAGCTTGACAGGCGGTGATGAAAAACTGTTTTTT. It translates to CASSLTGGDEKLFF.

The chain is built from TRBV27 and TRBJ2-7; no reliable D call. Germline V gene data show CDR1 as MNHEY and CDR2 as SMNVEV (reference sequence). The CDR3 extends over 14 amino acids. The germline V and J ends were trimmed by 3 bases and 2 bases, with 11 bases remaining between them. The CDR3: CASSLVATPYEQYF. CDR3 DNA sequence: TGTGCCAGCAGTTTGGTGGCGACACCCTACGAGCAGTACTTC.

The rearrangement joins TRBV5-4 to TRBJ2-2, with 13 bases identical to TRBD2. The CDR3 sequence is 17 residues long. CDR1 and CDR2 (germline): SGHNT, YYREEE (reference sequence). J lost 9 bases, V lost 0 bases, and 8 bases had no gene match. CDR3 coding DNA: TGTGCCAGCAGCTTGGCCAGCGGGACTAGCGGGACCCGGGAGCTGTTTTTT. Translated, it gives CASSLASGTSGTRELFF.

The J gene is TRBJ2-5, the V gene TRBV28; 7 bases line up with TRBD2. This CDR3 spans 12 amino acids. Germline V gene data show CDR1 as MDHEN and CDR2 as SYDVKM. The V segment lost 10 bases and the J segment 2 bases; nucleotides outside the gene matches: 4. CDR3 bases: TGTGCCACGATTAGCGGGCAAGAGACCCAGTACTTC. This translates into CATISGQETQYF.